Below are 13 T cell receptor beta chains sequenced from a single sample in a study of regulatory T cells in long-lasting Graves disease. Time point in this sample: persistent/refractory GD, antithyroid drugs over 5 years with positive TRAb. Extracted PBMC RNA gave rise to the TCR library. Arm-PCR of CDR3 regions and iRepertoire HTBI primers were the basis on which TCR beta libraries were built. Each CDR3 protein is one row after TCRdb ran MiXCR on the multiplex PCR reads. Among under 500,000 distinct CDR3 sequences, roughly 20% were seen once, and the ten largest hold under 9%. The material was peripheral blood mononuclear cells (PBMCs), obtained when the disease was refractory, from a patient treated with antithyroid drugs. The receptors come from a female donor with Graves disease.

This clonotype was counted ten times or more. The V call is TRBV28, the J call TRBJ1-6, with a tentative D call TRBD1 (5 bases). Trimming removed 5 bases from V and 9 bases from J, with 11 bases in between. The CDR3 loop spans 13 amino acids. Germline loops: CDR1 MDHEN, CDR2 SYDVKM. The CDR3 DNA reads TGTGCCAGCAGTCCGCCGGGACCTTCACCCCTCCACTTT. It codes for CASSPPGPSPLHF.

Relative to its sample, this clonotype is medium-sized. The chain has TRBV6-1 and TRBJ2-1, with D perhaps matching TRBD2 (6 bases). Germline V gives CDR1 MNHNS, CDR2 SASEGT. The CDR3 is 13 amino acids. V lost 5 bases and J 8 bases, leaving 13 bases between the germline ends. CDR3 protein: CASSPRGFDEQFF. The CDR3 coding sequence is TGTGCCAGCAGTCCCCGGGGGTTTGATGAGCAGTTCTTC.

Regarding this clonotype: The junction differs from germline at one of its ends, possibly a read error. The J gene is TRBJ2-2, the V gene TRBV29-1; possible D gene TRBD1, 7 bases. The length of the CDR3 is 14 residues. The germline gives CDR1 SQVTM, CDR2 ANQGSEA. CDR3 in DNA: TGCAGCGCCCAGGGGGGAGCGGGCACCGGGGAGCTGTCTTTT. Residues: CSAQGGAGTGELSF.

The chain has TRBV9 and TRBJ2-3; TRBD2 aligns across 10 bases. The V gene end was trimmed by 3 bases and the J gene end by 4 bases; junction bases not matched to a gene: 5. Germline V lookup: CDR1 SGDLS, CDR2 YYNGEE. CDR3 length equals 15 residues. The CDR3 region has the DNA TGTGCCAGCAGCGCAAGCGGGAGGGTAGCAGATACGCAGTATTTT. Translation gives CASSASGRVADTQYF.

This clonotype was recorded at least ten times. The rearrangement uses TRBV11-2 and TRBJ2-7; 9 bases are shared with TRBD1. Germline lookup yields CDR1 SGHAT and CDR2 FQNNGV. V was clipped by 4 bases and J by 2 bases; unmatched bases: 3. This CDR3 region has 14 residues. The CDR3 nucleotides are TGTGCCAGCAGCTCGGACAGGGGACCCTACGAGCAGTACTTC. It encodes CASSSDRGPYEQYF.

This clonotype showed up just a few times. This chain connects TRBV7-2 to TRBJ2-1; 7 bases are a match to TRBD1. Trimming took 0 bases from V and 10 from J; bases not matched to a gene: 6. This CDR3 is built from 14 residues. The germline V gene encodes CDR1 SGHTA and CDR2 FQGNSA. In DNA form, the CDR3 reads TGTGCCAGCAGCTTAGCTAGGCTCAGGGGGGAGCAGTTCTTC. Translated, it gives CASSLARLRGEQFF.

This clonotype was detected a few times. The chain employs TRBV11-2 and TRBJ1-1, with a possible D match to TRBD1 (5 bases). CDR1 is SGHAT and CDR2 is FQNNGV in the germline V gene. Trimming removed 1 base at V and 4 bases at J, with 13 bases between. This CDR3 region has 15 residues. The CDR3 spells CASSLGGRVATEAFF. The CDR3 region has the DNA TGTGCCAGCAGCTTAGGAGGCAGGGTTGCCACTGAAGCTTTCTTT.

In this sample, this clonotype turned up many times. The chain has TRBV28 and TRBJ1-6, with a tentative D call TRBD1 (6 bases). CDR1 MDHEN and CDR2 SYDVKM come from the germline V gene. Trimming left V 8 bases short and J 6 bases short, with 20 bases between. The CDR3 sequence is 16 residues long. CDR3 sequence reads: CASVPGWDTLNSPLHF. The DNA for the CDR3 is TGTGCCAGCGTACCCGGTTGGGACACCCTTAATTCACCCCTCCACTTT.

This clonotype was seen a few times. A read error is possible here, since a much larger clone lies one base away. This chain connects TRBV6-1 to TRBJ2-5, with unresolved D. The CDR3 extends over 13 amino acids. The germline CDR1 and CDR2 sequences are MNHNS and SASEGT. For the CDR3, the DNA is TGTGTCAGCAGTCACCTGACATCTGTAGCCCAGTACTTC. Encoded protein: CVSSHLTSVAQYF.

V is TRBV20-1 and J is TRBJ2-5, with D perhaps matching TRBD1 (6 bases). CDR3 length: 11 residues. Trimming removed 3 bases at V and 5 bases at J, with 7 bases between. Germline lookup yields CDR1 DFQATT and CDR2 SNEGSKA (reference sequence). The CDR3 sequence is CSASQGETQYF. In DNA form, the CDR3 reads TGCAGTGCTAGCCAGGGGGAGACCCAGTACTTC.

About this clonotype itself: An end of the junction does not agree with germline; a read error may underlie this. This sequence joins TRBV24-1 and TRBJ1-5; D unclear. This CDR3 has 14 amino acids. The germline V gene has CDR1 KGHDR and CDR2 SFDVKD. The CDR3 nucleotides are TGTGCCACCAGTGATTTGAAGAGCTATCAGTCCCAGCATTTT. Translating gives CATSDLKSYQSQHF.

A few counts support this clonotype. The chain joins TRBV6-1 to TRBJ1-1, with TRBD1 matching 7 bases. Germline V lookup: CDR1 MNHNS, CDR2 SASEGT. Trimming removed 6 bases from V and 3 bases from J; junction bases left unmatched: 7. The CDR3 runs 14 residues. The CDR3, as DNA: TGTGCCAGCAGGGGCTACACAGGGGACACTGAAGCTTTCTTT. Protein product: CASRGYTGDTEAFF.

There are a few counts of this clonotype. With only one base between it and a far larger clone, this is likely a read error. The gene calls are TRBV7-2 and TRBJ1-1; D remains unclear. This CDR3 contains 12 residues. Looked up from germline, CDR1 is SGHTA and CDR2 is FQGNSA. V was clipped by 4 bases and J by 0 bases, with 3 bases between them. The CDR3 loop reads CASSWMNTEAFF. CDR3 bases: TGTGCCAGCAGCTGGATGAACACTGAAGCTTTCTTT.